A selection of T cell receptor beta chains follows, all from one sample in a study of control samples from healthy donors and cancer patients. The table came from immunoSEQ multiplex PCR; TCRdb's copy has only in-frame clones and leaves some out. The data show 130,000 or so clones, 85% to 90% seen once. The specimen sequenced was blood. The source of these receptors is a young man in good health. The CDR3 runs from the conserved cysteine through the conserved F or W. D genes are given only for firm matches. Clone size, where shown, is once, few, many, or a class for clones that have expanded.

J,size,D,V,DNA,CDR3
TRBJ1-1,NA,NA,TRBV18,TGTGCCAGCTCACCACAACAGAAGAACACTGAAGCTTTCTTT,CASSPQQKNTEAFF
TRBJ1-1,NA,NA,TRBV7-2,TGTGCCAGCAGCTTAGAGGGCCTGAACACTGAAGCTTTCTTT,CASSLEGLNTEAFF
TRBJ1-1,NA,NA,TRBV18,TGTGCCAGCTCACCTAGACATCCCCTGAACACTGAAGCTTTCTTT,CASSPRHPLNTEAFF
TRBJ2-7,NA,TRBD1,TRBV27,TGTGCCAGCAGTTTGGACAGGGGGGGGGACGAGCAGTACTTC,CASSLDRGGDEQYF
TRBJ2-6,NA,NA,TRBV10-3,TGTGCCATCAGGGGGGGCGCGGGACAGTCATCTGGGGCCAACGTCCTGACTTTC,CAIRGGAGQSSGANVLTF
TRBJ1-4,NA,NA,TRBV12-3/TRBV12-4,TGTGCCAGCAGGGGCCTTAATGAAAAACTGTTTTTT,CASRGLNEKLFF
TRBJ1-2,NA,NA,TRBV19,TGTGCCAGTAGTATAGAACTATCACCGTGGACGGATTATGGCTACACCTTC,CASSIELSPWTDYGYTF
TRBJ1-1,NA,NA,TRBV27,TGTGCCAGCAGTCCCCGGAGCGGACGACACACTGAAGCTTTCTTT,CASSPRSGRHTEAFF
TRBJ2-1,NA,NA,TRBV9,TGTGCCAGCAGCGAAGAGGCGGGGTACTCCTACAATGAGCAGTTCTTC,CASSEEAGYSYNEQFF
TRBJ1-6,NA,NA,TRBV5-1,TGCGCCAGCAGAACAGGGAATTCACCCCTCCACTTT,CASRTGNSPLHF
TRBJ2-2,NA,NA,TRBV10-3,TGTGCCATCAGAGACCCTCTCCAGGGCACCACCGGGGAGCTGTTTTTT,CAIRDPLQGTTGELFF
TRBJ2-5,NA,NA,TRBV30,TGTGCCTGGAGTGATGGCTCCCAAGAGACCCAGTACTTC,CAWSDGSQETQYF
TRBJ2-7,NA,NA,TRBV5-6,TGTGCCAGCAGCTTGTTGATGCAGGGCCTCCTAGACGAGCAGTACTTC,CASSLLMQGLLDEQYF
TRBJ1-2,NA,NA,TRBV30,TGTGCCTGGAGCTTCCGGAACGACTATGGCTACACCTTC,CAWSFRNDYGYTF
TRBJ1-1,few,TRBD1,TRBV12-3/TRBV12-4,TGTGCCAGCAGCTATTGGGACAGTGAAGCTTTCTTT,CASSYWDSEAFF
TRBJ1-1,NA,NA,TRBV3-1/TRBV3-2,TGTGCCAGCAGCTATCGGGGGGTGGGCAGTGAAGCTTTCTTT,CASSYRGVGSEAFF
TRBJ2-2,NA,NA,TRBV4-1,TGCGCCAGCAGCCAAGAAGAGGCGAGCAGGGAGCTGTTTTTT,CASSQEEASRELFF
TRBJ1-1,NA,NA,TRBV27,TGTGCCAGCAGGCCCCGTGGGAGAATGAACACTGAAGCTTTCTTT,CASRPRGRMNTEAFF
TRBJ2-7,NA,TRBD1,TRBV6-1,TGTGCCAGCAGTGCCTACGGTGACAGGGGGATTACTACCTACGAGCAGTACTTC,CASSAYGDRGITTYEQYF
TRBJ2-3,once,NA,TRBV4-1,TGCGCCAGCAGCCAAGGGGGAGATACGCAGTATTTT,CASSQGGDTQYF
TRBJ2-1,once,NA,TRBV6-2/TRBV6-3,TGTGCCAGCAGTATCTCTTTCGGGGGTTCCTACAATGAGCAGTTCTTC,CASSISFGGSYNEQFF
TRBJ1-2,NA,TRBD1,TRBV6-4,TGTGCCAGCAGTGCAAAGGGGACAGGGGGCAGTGGCTACACCTTC,CASSAKGTGGSGYTF
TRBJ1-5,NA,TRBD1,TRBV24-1,TGTGCCACCAGTCTGGGACAGGTCAATCAGCCCCAGCATTTT,CATSLGQVNQPQHF
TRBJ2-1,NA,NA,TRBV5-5,TGTGCCAGCAGCTTGGGTTCTAGCTCCTACAATGAGCAGTTCTTC,CASSLGSSSYNEQFF
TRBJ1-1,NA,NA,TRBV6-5,TGTGCCAGCAGTTCCCGCATGAACACTGAAGCTTTCTTT,CASSSRMNTEAFF
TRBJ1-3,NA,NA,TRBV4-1,TGCGCCAGCAGCCAAGCTGGGAGCGGGGACACCATATATTTT,CASSQAGSGDTIYF
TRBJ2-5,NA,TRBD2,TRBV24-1,TGTGCCACCAGTGATTTGAGCGGGGGGCAGGGAGAGACCCAGTACTTC,CATSDLSGGQGETQYF
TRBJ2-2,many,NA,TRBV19,TGTGCCAGTAATTTCAACCCGGACGGGGAGCTGTTTTTT,CASNFNPDGELFF
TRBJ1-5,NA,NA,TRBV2,TGTGCCACAACATCTCGAGGCAATCAGCCCCAGCATTTT,CATTSRGNQPQHF
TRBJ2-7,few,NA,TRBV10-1,TGCGCCAGCAGTCGGGACGGCTACGAGCAGTACTTC,CASSRDGYEQYF
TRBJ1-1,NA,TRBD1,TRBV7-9,TGTGCCAGCAGCCCCCAGGGGGCATTAGACACTGAAGCTTTCTTT,CASSPQGALDTEAFF
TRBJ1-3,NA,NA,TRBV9,TGTGCCAGCAGGGCTGGAAACACCATATATTTT,CASRAGNTIYF
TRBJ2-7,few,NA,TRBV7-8,TGTGCCAGCAGCTATGTCGGACAGTCTTTCTACGAGCAGTACTTC,CASSYVGQSFYEQYF
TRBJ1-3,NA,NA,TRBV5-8,TGTGCCAGCAGCTTGAATTCCGGAGGTACTGGAAACACCATATATTTT,CASSLNSGGTGNTIYF
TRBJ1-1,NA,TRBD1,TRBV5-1,TGCGCCAGCAGCCCGGACAGGGTGGGAACTGAAGCTTTCTTT,CASSPDRVGTEAFF
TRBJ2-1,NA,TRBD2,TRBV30,TGTGCCTGGAGTCTAAGCGGGGTTGGAGAGCAGTTCTTC,CAWSLSGVGEQFF
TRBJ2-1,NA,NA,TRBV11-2,TGTGCCAGCAGCCTCGGGGAAGTCGAGTTCTTC,CASSLGEVEFF
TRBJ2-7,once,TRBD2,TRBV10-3,TGTGCCATCAGTTCTAGGCTAGGGATCGGCGGGGGAACCTACGAGCAGTACTTC,CAISSRLGIGGGTYEQYF
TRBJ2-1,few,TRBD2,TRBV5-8,TGTGCCAGCAGCTTCCCCGGACTAGCGGGGACCAATGAGCAGTTCTTC,CASSFPGLAGTNEQFF
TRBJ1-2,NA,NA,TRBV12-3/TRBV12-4,TGTGCCAGCAGAAGAGGGGTCCCCTATGGCTACACCTTC,CASRRGVPYGYTF
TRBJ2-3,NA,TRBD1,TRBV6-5,TGTGCCAGCAGTTTGACCGGGACAGGGGGCACAGATACGCAGTATTTT,CASSLTGTGGTDTQYF
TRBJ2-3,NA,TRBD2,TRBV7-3,TGTGCCAGCAGCTTAACAGCGGGGGGCGGGACAGATACGCAGTATTTT,CASSLTAGGGTDTQYF
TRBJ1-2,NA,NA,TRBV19,TGTGCCAGTAGTATAGTAGGGGCAGCCTATGGCTACACCTTC,CASSIVGAAYGYTF